The 30 T cell receptor beta chains below come from one sample, sequenced in a study of OX40 agonist ivuxolimab in advanced cancers. The protocol was immunoSEQ multiplex PCR, while the TCRdb copy is restricted to in-frame clones and leaves out a portion. The table has 75,000 to 100,000 clones, 84% seen once. Specimen: CD4+ or CD8+ T cells sorted from blood, collected in a trial of the OX40 agonist ivuxolimab. The receptors come from an adult with an advanced solid tumor such as melanoma, head and neck, liver or kidney cancer.

The genes are TRBV5-4 and TRBJ2-3; 9 nucleotides match TRBD2. Germline V lookup: CDR1 SGHNT, CDR2 YYREEE (reference sequence). V shed 0 bases, J shed 2 bases, and the junction held 4 bases outside the gene matches. The CDR3 consists of 16 residues. The CDR3 nucleotides read TGTGCCAGCAGCTTGGGCCTAGCGGGACTCACAGATACGCAGTATTTT. Amino acid sequence: CASSLGLAGLTDTQYF.

The chain links TRBV6-4 to TRBJ2-7; 9 nucleotides line up with TRBD1. CDR1 and CDR2 from the germline V gene are MRHNA and SNTAGT. The CDR3 is 14 residues long. Losses at the gene ends were 0 bases for V and 5 bases for J; bases not matched to a gene: 2. For the CDR3, the DNA is TGTGCCAGCAGTGACTCGGACAGGGGAAACGAGCAGTACGTC. Its translation: CASSDSDRGNEQYV.

The chain combines TRBV2 with TRBJ2-7; D remains ambiguous. Germline V gene data show CDR1 as SNHLY and CDR2 as FYNNEI. The CDR3 spans 11 residues. Trimming left V 8 bases short and J 0 bases short, with 5 bases between. The CDR3 reads CASGFSYEQYV. The CDR3 DNA sequence: TGTGCCAGCGGATTCTCCTACGAGCAGTACGTC.

The chain recombines TRBV5-1 with TRBJ2-7; weak D call: TRBD1 (5 bases). The germline CDR1 and CDR2 sequences are SGHRS and YFSETQ. CDR3 size: 15 residues. Trimming shortened V by 3 bases and J by 3 bases, and 16 bases separated the two germline ends. In DNA, the CDR3 is TGCGCCAGCAGCTCCTCATCGACAGCCCTCTACGAGCAGTACTTC. Protein product: CASSSSSTALYEQYF.

The rearrangement joins TRBV19 to TRBJ1-2; D gene uncertain. The CDR3 is 13 amino acids. V dropped 3 bases and J dropped 8 bases, with 13 bases sitting between them. Germline CDR1 reads LNHDA; CDR2 reads SQIVND (reference sequence). CDR3 bases: TGTGCCAGTAGTATTCAGGAGGGTAGCGGCTACACCTTC. Translated, it gives CASSIQEGSGYTF.

The chain joins TRBV4-1 to TRBJ1-4; D might be TRBD1 (6 bases). CDR3 length: 18 residues. Germline lookup yields CDR1 MGHRA and CDR2 YSYEKL. The V and J ends lost 2 bases and 3 bases respectively, with 19 bases between them. The CDR3 DNA follows: TGCGCCAGCAGCCAACCCGGGGGGGGCGGTCGGTCTAATGAAAAACTGTTTTTT. Its translation: CASSQPGGGGRSNEKLFF.

In DNA form, the CDR3 reads TGCGCCAGCAGCCCCTTCGAGCGGGGGAGGAACGGGGAGCTGTTTTTT. Translating it yields CASSPFERGRNGELFF. The chain links TRBV4-1 to TRBJ2-2, with 8 bases lining up with TRBD2. This CDR3 comprises 16 residues. The V gene end was trimmed by 4 bases and the J gene end by 7 bases; junction bases not matched to a gene: 11. The germline gives CDR1 MGHRA, CDR2 YSYEKL.

V and J are TRBV28 and TRBJ2-7, with 8 bases identical to TRBD2. Germline lookup yields CDR1 MDHEN and CDR2 SYDVKM. The V gene end was trimmed by 5 bases and the J gene end by 3 bases; junction bases not matched to a gene: 9. The CDR3 sequence is 15 residues long. CDR3 nucleotide sequence: TGTGCCAGCAGTGCCCCGGGAGGGGGAGACTACGAGCAGTACGTC. Translated: CASSAPGGGDYEQYV.

V is TRBV15 and J is TRBJ1-1; D not certain. This CDR3 has 17 amino acids. CDR1 LNHNV and CDR2 YYDKDF come from the germline V gene (reference sequence). Trimming removed 0 bases at V and 1 base at J, with 15 bases between. The CDR3 DNA is TGTGCCACCAGCAGAGATTTGTTTGGAGTTCAGAACACTGAAGCTTTCTTT. As protein: CATSRDLFGVQNTEAFF.

This clone has only one observation. The CDR3 reads CASSLDLRGGGGELFF. CDR3 nucleotide sequence: TGTGCCAGCAGCTTGGATCTACGGGGGGGCGGCGGGGAGCTGTTTTTT. The V gene is TRBV5-4, the J gene TRBJ2-2; 8 bases are a match to TRBD2. Germline-derived CDR1 and CDR2 are SGHNT and YYREEE (reference sequence). With 0 bases clipped from V and 7 bases from J, the junction kept 8 bases outside the gene matches. CDR3 length: 16 residues.

The rearrangement uses TRBV5-1 and TRBJ2-7, with 11 bases fitting TRBD1. This CDR3 is 16 amino acids long. Germline-derived CDR1 and CDR2 are SGHRS and YFSETQ. Trimming cost V 2 bases and J 4 bases; bases outside gene matches: 8. The CDR3 region is CASSLPGTGGKYEQYF. The DNA for the CDR3 is TGCGCCAGCAGCTTACCCGGGACAGGGGGGAAATACGAGCAGTACTTC.

The chain joins TRBV6-4 to TRBJ2-2, with a possible D match to TRBD1 (6 bases). CDR1 is MRHNA, CDR2 SNTAGT, per germline. Between the trimmed V and J ends, which lost 6 bases and 6 bases, there was a span of 11 bases. The CDR3 loop spans 13 amino acids. The CDR3 DNA reads TGTGCCAGCAGCCCACAGGGAGCCGGGGAGCTGTTTTTT. The encoded protein is CASSPQGAGELFF.

This clone was observed once. The rearrangement joins TRBV5-1 to TRBJ2-2; D gene ambiguous. Trimming cost V 5 bases and J 0 bases, with 14 bases left between them. CDR3 length equals 16 residues. The V gene's germline CDR1 is SGHRS and CDR2 YFSETQ. The CDR3 sequence: CASRVDQVANTGELFF. The DNA for the CDR3 is TGCGCCAGCAGGGTCGACCAGGTGGCGAACACCGGGGAGCTGTTTTTT.

The chain couples TRBV7-8 to TRBJ2-2, with 10 bases aligning to TRBD1. Trimming cost V 4 bases and J 6 bases; bases outside gene matches: 8. Germline V gene sequence: CDR1 SGHVS, CDR2 FQNEAQ. This CDR3 is built from 16 residues. The CDR3 sequence: CASSWGGTGEAGELFF. The CDR3 DNA reads TGTGCCAGCAGCTGGGGCGGGACAGGGGAGGCCGGGGAGCTGTTTTTT.

This clone was seen a single time. The chain joins TRBV28 to TRBJ2-2, with D perhaps matching TRBD2 (5 bases). The germline V and J ends were trimmed by 3 bases and 1 base, with 12 bases remaining between them. The CDR3 loop spans 16 amino acids. Per the germline V gene, CDR1 is MDHEN and CDR2 is SYDVKM. The CDR3 spells CASSLGARGNTGELFF. Written as DNA, the CDR3 is TGTGCCAGCAGTTTGGGTGCCCGGGGGAACACCGGGGAGCTGTTTTTT.

This chain connects TRBV19 to TRBJ2-2; perhaps D is TRBD1 or TRBD2 (5 bases each). The CDR3 has 12 amino acids. V gave up 3 bases and J gave up 6 bases, with 5 bases separating them. Germline assignment: CDR1 LNHDA and CDR2 SQIVND (reference sequence). CDR3 coding DNA: TGTGCCAGTAGTATGGGGGCCGGGGAGCTGTTTTTT. Translated: CASSMGAGELFF.

This chain connects TRBV18 to TRBJ2-4; D call uncertain. V shed 4 bases and J shed 15 bases, with 16 bases lying between them. Germline values: CDR1 KGHSH, CDR2 LQKENI. This CDR3 is built from 12 residues. The CDR3, as DNA: TGTGCCAGCTCACTTGACGACCAAAAGGTGTACTTC. This sequence encodes CASSLDDQKVYF.

This chain uses TRBV27 with TRBJ1-6; the match to TRBD1 covers 10 bases. The junction had 3 bases not matched to a gene; V was cut back by 6 bases and J by 7 bases. The V gene's germline CDR1 is MNHEY and CDR2 SMNVEV (reference sequence). There are 14 residues in the CDR3. The CDR3 here is CASSSTGGNSPLHF. In nucleotides, the CDR3 is TGTGCCAGCAGCTCGACAGGGGGCAATTCACCCCTCCACTTT.

This clone has a handful of counts. V is TRBV30 and J is TRBJ1-4, with D possibly matching TRBD1 (6 bases). This CDR3 contains 13 residues. V lost 8 bases to trimming and J lost 6 bases, with 16 bases between them. Germline V gene data show CDR1 as GTSNPN and CDR2 as SVGIG (reference sequence). This CDR3 reads CALLRDKYEKLFF. As DNA, the CDR3 is TGTGCCCTACTCCGGGACAAATATGAAAAACTGTTTTTT.

This clone has only one observation. A junction end diverges from the germline sequence, so it may reflect a read error. This sample also contains other DNA sequences that code for the same CDR3. The chain joins TRBV6-5 to TRBJ1-4, with a weak D call TRBD1 (5 bases). This CDR3 comprises 15 residues. Germline V CDR1 and CDR2: MNHEY, SVGAGI. DNA for the CDR3: TGTGCCAGCAGTTATAACGGGGGACCTAATGAAAAACTGTTTTTC. Its translation is CASSYNGGPNEKLFF.

The chain links TRBV25-1 to TRBJ2-1, with D unresolved. This CDR3 comprises 11 residues. The germline V and J ends were trimmed by 3 bases and 11 bases, with 8 bases remaining between them. CDR1 and CDR2 (germline): MGHDK, SYGVNS. The chain's CDR3 is CASSDTPKQFF. CDR3 DNA: TGTGCCAGCAGTGATACCCCTAAGCAGTTCTTC.

The chain links TRBV19 to TRBJ1-5; TRBD1 aligns across 7 bases. Trimming removed 7 bases from V and 0 bases from J; junction bases left unmatched: 6. This CDR3 spans 15 amino acids. CDR1 is LNHDA and CDR2 is SQIVND in the germline V gene (reference sequence). CDR3 residues: CASTGQDFSNQPQHF. In DNA form, the CDR3 reads TGTGCCAGTACCGGACAGGACTTTAGCAATCAGCCCCAGCATTTT.

J is TRBJ1-5 and V is TRBV19; no firm D call. This CDR3 comprises 13 residues. CDR1 is LNHDA, CDR2 SQIVND, per germline (reference sequence). With 3 bases removed from V and 6 bases from J, the gap between germline ends came to 9 bases. CDR3 DNA: TGTGCCAGTAGTATTCAGGAGGGTCAGCCCCAGCATTTT. Its translation: CASSIQEGQPQHF.

The V gene is TRBV5-1, the J gene TRBJ1-4; 10 positions match TRBD1. Germline loops: CDR1 SGHRS, CDR2 YFSETQ. The CDR3 extends over 15 amino acids. Trimming removed 0 bases from V and 9 bases from J; junction bases left unmatched: 5. The CDR3 reads CASSLEGDRGQKLFF. The CDR3 region has the DNA TGCGCCAGCAGCTTGGAGGGTGACAGGGGGCAAAAACTGTTTTTT.

The count of this clone is one. The chain is built from TRBV19 and TRBJ2-1; TRBD2 is a possible D gene (5 bases). Germline V gene lookup returns CDR1 LNHDA and CDR2 SQIVND (reference sequence). V lost 6 bases, J lost 3 bases, and 15 bases lay in between. The CDR3 is made up of 15 amino acids. CDR3: CASSPGLPIYNEQFF. CDR3 nucleotide sequence: TGTGCCAGTAGCCCCGGACTCCCCATCTACAATGAGCAGTTCTTC.

This clone was picked up a small number of times. The gene calls are TRBV27 and TRBJ1-6, with 9 bases identical to TRBD1. The CDR3 is made up of 15 amino acids. The V gene end was trimmed by 3 bases and the J gene end by 7 bases; junction bases not matched to a gene: 4. Germline-derived CDR1 and CDR2 are MNHEY and SMNVEV (reference sequence). The CDR3 bases are TGTGCCAGCAGTTTTATGACAGGGGGAAATTCACCCCTCCACTTT. This codes for CASSFMTGGNSPLHF.

V and J are TRBV7-6 and TRBJ2-1, with 7 bases that match TRBD2. The V gene's germline CDR1 is SGHVS and CDR2 FNYEAQ. This CDR3 contains 14 residues. V gave up 3 bases and J gave up 3 bases; unmatched junction bases: 2. CDR3 sequence (DNA): TGTGCCAGCAGCTTGGCGGGGGACTACAATGAGCAGTTCTTC. Translated: CASSLAGDYNEQFF.

The count of this clone is one. This chain links TRBV28 with TRBJ1-1; no clear D. The CDR3 contains 12 residues. Trimming removed 7 bases at V and 2 bases at J, with 8 bases between. The germline V gene has CDR1 MDHEN and CDR2 SYDVKM. The CDR3 coding sequence is TGTGCCAGCACCGGGCCTAACACTGAAGCTTTCTTT. This codes for CASTGPNTEAFF.

The genes are TRBV4-3 and TRBJ1-2, with D perhaps matching TRBD1 (5 bases). The CDR3 has 15 residues. From germline, CDR1 is LGHNA and CDR2 YSLEER. V lost 4 bases and J 7 bases, leaving 19 bases between the germline ends. The CDR3 DNA reads TGCGCCAGCAGCCCCCAGGGCGGGGGAGTAGGTGGCTACACCTTC. It is translated as CASSPQGGGVGGYTF.

The rearrangement uses TRBV5-1 and TRBJ1-1, with D maybe TRBD1 (6 bases). V was cut by 4 bases and J by 5 bases, with 15 bases left in between. The CDR3 has 14 amino acids. Germline CDR1 is SGHRS and CDR2 is YFSETQ. The CDR3 DNA reads as TGCGCCAGCAGCCTGGACAGCTGGGAGACTGAAGCTTTCTTT. The encoded protein is CASSLDSWETEAFF.